Below are 4 T cell receptor beta chains sequenced from a single sample in a study of OX40 agonist ivuxolimab in advanced cancers. The data were produced by immunoSEQ multiplex PCR, yet TCRdb's version contains in-frame clones alone and is incomplete. The sample holds about 38,000 clones, roughly 82% seen once. The sample consisted of CD4+ or CD8+ T cells sorted from blood, taken in a trial of the OX40 agonist ivuxolimab. These TCRs come from an adult with an advanced solid tumor such as melanoma, head and neck, liver or kidney cancer.

J is TRBJ1-2 and V is TRBV19; 9 bases are a match to TRBD1. The CDR3 is 15 residues long. In germline, CDR1 is LNHDA, CDR2 SQIVND (reference sequence). J was trimmed by 14 bases and V by 5 bases; bases with no gene match: 18. CDR3 in DNA: TGTGCCAGTAGTTCCACCCCTTTGGGACAGGGAATGCAGACCTTC. This sequence encodes CASSSTPLGQGMQTF.

The chain recombines TRBV7-6 with TRBJ1-1, with D uncertain. Germline assignment: CDR1 SGHVS and CDR2 FNYEAQ. The CDR3 runs 13 residues. V lost 0 bases and J lost 8, with 10 bases in between. CDR3 amino acids: CASSLAIGAEAFF. The CDR3 DNA follows: TGTGCCAGCAGCTTAGCGATAGGAGCCGAAGCTTTCTTT.

This clone was observed a handful of times. J is TRBJ2-1 and V is TRBV27; 8 bases are shared with TRBD2. The CDR3 covers 15 residues. Unmatched junction bases numbered 5, after V lost 6 bases and J lost 1 base. Germline values: CDR1 MNHEY, CDR2 SMNVEV (reference sequence). The DNA for the CDR3 is TGTGCCAGCAGAGGGAAGCGGGAGTCCTACAATGAGCAGTTCTTC. Protein: CASRGKRESYNEQFF.

The V and J genes are TRBV27 and TRBJ2-7; TRBD1 matches 7 bases. With 5 bases clipped from V and 2 bases from J, the junction kept 6 bases outside the gene matches. Germline CDR1 MNHEY, CDR2 SMNVEV (reference sequence). The CDR3 runs to 14 residues. The CDR3 region has the DNA TGTGCCAGCAGTAAGGGGGCCCCCCCCTACGAGCAGTACTTC. Translated: CASSKGAPPYEQYF.